The source of this T cell receptor (beta chain) is a study of blood T cell repertoires in COVID-19 (dated by TCRdb to the early 2020s). Notes on the research overall: Samples from collaborators originated in the United States, Italy and Spain and spanned both the acute and convalescent phases of COVID-19. The prospective study material was composed of cDNA or gDNA derived from T cells, B-cell-depleted T cells, or PBMCs. Subjects who had been exposed to COVID-19, were actively infected with it, or had recovered from it provided the deeply sampled blood TCRbeta repertoires that made up the dataset. The repertoires were released in a freely available public database intended as a resource for research on the immune response to SARS-CoV-2. The samples were drawn from the first 160 participants of the ongoing ImmuneRACE study and from 1,200 or so subjects provided by 6 global collaborators. A de-identified subject ID, COVID-19 status, age in years and sex were almost always included in the sample metadata. Where available, HLA class I and class II types were taken from metadata supplied by the sample provider and were not determined by assay-based typing.

Relative to germline, V is 5 bases shorter and J is 6 bases shorter, with 16 bases between their ends. Counted from cysteine to phenylalanine, this CDR3 has 14 amino acids. Only the CDR3 part of the read is kept: 42 bases, read in frame from the first base. CDR1 and CDR2, looked up from the germline V gene, are MNHEY and SVGEGT. A word on this clone: Its antigen is still unknown. Base qualities are not at hand, and no much larger clone is one base apart.

TCRbeta CDR3 regions were amplified from genomic DNA using the immunoSEQ Assay, a bias-controlled multiplex PCR. The authors' analysis ran thus. The number of nucleated cells in each sample was estimated by amplification of reference gene primers within the assay. To quantify the absolute abundance of each unique TCRbeta CDR3 rearrangement, sequence reads were collapsed and filtered. Productive Simpson clonality was computed per sample as the square root of Simpson's diversity index over productive rearrangements. TCRdb provides this immuneACCESS table in a form limited to in-frame rearrangements. Some clones are lacking; in checked studies, under half of them reflect an unresolved V gene, and why the rest are absent is not known. Clone size and the V and J calls come from that table; the DNA yielded D and trimming. Here the sample has a few hundred thousand clones; 83% occur a single time. The leading ten clones occupy approximately 5% of the sample.

Participants in the prospective study were enrolled through a virtual design, were aged 18 to 89 years, and lived in 24 United States geographic areas. In the prospective study, cohorts were assigned on the basis of participant-reported clinical history obtained from a screening survey and a study questionnaire. Recovered participants in ImmuneRACE Cohort 3 were defined as having two consecutive negative NP/OP PCR tests, clearance from a healthcare professional, or resolution of symptoms. Mobile phlebotomists in the prospective study collected whole blood, serum and a nasopharyngeal or oropharyngeal swab from every participant. Participants in the prospective study had the option to provide additional blood draws and questionnaires over an approximately 2-month period. Before DNA extraction, prospective study blood samples were shipped either frozen or at room temperature. Broader findings and caveats from the paper: How much clinical and demographic metadata was included differed by source and by participant, and the metadata was provided uncurated.

This TCR was recovered from a woman aged 50 to 60 who had recovered from COVID-19. What was sequenced was PBMCs or T cells enriched from blood (not recorded which). The chain joins TRBV6-2 or TRBV6-3 to TRBJ1-2; a tentative D call is TRBD1 (5 bases match). The DNA is as follows: TGTGCCAGCAGTGGAGCAGGGATCGGCCATGGCTACACCTTC. Its amino acids are CASSGAGIGHGYTF.